This TCR beta chain was sequenced for a study of T cell responses to AZD1222 COVID-19 vaccine. General study findings and limits: The study sampled repertoires only after the peak T cell response.

The length of the CDR3 is 15 residues. Germline CDR1 and CDR2: SGHTA and FQGNSA. V shed 5 bases, J shed 4 bases, and the junction held 10 bases outside the gene matches. This clone occurred once. The target antigen is unknown. The repertoire was sequenced with immunoSEQ multiplex PCR; TCRdb's copy has only in-frame clones and lacks some. The sample consists of 90,000 to 130,000 clones, approximately 86% of them appearing once. This clonotype was obtained from an adult in good health. The chain has TRBV7-2 and TRBJ1-1; TRBD1 matches at 7 bases. The specimen comprised peripheral blood, sampled on day 0 of AZD1222 vaccination. CDR3 region: CASSPDRVWATEAFF. CDR3 in DNA: TGTGCCAGCAGCCCCGACAGGGTTTGGGCCACTGAAGCTTTCTTT.